The clone carrying this T cell receptor beta chain was detected ten times or more. No antigen is known for it. Sequence at one end of the junction differs from germline and may be a read error. The CDR3 is cut off 3 residues early in the read; its end comes from the germline J gene. Both groups were predominantly of Caucasian heritage. Donors gave roughly 4.5 to 8 ml heparinized peripheral whole blood. The sample originates from a study of T cell clonality in common variable immunodeficiency. There are 15 residues in the CDR3. Germline CDR1 and CDR2: LGHNA and YNFKEQ. Study-wide findings and caveats: CVID subjects had higher TCRbeta clonality than healthy controls, most marked in about a third.

Sequencing used immunoSEQ multiplex PCR; TCRdb keeps in-frame clones, though not all of them. This repertoire holds 55,000 or so clones, and none appear only once. The rearrangement uses TRBV4-2 and TRBJ2-6; D not resolved. This receptor was identified in a person aged 18 to 75 in good health. Sequencing used peripheral blood mononuclear cells. Partial CDR3 DNA: TGCGCCAGCAGCCAAGTGAATCGGGGGGCCAACGTC. This translates into CASSQVNRGANV. The full CDR3 reads CASSQVNRGANVLTF.